This TCR beta chain was retrieved from a study of OX40 agonist ivuxolimab in advanced cancers. Across the study: Clinicians treated patients with ivuxolimab, an agonistic anti-OX40 (CD134) antibody.

The CDR3 has 11 amino acids. The V gene's germline CDR1 is MNHNY and CDR2 SVGAGI (reference sequence). Trimming cost V 7 bases and J 7 bases, with 10 bases left between them. The method was immunoSEQ multiplex PCR; TCRdb's version includes in-frame clones alone and lacks a portion of them. The top ten hold less than 6% of the sample, which has fewer than 80,000 clones, approximately 85% seen once. The specimen was CD4+ or CD8+ T cells sorted from blood, collected in a trial of the OX40 agonist ivuxolimab. J is TRBJ1-2 and V is TRBV6-6; the D gene is possibly TRBD1 (6 bases). The source of this sequence is an adult with an advanced solid tumor such as melanoma, head and neck, liver or kidney cancer. The CDR3 DNA sequence: TGTGCCAGCAAACAGGGTAGTGGCTACACCTTC. It is translated as CASKQGSGYTF.